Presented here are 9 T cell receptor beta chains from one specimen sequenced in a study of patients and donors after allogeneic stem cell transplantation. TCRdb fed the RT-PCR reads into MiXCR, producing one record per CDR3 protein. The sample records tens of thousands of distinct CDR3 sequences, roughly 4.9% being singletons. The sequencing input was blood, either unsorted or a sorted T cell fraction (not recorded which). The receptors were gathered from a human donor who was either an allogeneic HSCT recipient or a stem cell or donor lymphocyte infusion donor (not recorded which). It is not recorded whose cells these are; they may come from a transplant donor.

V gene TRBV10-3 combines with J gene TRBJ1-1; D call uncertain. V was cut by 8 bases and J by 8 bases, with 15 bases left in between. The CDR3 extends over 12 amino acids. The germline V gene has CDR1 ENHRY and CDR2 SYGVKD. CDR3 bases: TGTGCCATCGGTCCAAGAGGGAGGGAAGCTTTCTTT. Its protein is CAIGPRGREAFF.

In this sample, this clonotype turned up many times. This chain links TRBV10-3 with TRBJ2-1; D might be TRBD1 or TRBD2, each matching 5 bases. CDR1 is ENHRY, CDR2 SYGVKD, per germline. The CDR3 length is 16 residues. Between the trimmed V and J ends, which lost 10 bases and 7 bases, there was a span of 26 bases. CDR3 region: CATSQGRGGSGNEQFF. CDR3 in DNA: TGTGCCACCAGCCAAGGTAGGGGTGGTTCGGGAAATGAGCAGTTCTTC.

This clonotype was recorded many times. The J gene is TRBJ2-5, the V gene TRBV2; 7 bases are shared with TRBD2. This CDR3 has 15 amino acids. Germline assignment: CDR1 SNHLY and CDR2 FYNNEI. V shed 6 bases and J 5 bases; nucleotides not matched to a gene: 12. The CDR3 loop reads CASSSLQAGSETQYF. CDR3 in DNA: TGTGCCAGCAGCTCACTTCAAGCGGGATCGGAGACCCAGTACTTC.

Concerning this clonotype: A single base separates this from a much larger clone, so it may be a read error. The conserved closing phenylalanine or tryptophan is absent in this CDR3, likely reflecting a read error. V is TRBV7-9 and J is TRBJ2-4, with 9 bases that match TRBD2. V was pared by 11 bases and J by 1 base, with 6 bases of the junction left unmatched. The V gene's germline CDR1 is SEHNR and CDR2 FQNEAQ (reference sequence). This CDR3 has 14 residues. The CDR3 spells CAVTTSGAKNIQYS. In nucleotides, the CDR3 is TGTGCCGTGACAACTAGCGGGGCCAAAAACATTCAGTACTCC.

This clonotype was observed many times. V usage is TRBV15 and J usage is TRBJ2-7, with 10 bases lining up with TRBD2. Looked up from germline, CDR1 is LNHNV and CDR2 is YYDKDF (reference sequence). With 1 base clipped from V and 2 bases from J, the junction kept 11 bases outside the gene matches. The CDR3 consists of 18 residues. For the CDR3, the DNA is TGTGCCACCAGCAGAGGGCTAGCGGGAGTAAGAGGCCCCTACGAGCAGTACTTC. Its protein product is CATSRGLAGVRGPYEQYF. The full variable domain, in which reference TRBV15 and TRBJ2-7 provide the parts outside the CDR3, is DAMVIQNPRYQVTQFGKPVTLSCSQTLNHNVMYWYQQKSSQAPKLLFHYYDKDFNNEADTPDNFQSRRPNTSFCFLDIRSPGLGDTAMYLCATSRGLAGVRGPYEQYFGPGTRLTVT.

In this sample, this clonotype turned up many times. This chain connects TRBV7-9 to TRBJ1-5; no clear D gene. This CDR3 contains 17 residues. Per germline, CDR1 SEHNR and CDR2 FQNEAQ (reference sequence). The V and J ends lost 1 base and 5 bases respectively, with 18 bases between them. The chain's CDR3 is CASSLGRVDKLDQPQHF. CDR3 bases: TGTGCCAGCAGCTTAGGACGGGTTGACAAGTTGGATCAGCCCCAGCATTTT.

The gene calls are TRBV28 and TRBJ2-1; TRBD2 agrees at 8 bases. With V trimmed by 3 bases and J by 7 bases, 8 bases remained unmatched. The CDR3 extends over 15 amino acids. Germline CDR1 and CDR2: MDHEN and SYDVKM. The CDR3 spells CASSLVQREWNEQFF. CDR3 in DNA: TGTGCCAGCAGTTTGGTACAGCGGGAGTGGAATGAGCAGTTCTTC.

CDR3: CASGKAGGSYEQYF. CDR3 DNA sequence: TGTGCCAGCGGTAAAGCGGGGGGCTCCTACGAGCAGTACTTC. The chain links TRBV6-2 or TRBV6-3 to TRBJ2-7; the match to TRBD2 covers 9 bases. CDR1 and CDR2 from the germline V gene are MNHEY and SVGEGT. This CDR3 spans 14 amino acids. Trimming at V came to 8 bases and at J to 0 bases, leaving 5 bases not matched to a gene.

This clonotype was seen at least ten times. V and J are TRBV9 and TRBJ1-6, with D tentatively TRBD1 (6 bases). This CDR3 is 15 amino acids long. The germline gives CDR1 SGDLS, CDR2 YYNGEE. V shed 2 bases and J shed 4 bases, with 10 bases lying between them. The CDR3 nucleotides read TGTGCCAGCAGCGTGGACAGCAGGTATAATTCACCCCTCCACTTT. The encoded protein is CASSVDSRYNSPLHF. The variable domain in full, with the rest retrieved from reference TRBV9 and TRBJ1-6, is DSGVTQTPKHLITATGQRVTLRCSPRSGDLSVYWYQQSLDQGLQFLIQYYNGEERAKGNILERFSAQQFPDLHSELNLSSLELGDSALYFCASSVDSRYNSPLHFGNGTRLTVT.